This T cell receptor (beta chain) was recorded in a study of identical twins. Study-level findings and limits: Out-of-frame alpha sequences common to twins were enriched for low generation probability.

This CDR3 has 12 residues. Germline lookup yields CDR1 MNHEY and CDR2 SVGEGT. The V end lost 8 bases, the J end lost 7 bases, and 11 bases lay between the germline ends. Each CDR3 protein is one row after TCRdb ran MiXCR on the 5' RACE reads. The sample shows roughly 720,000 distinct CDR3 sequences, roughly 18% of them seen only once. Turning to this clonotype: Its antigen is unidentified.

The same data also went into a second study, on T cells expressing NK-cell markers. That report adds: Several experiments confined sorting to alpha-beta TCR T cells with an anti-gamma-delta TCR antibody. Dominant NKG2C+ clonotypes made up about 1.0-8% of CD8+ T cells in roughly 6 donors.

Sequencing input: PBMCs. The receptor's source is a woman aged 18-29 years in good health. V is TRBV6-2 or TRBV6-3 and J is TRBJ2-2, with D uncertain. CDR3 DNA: TGTGCCAGCGGCCTGGACGGCGGGGAGCTGTTTTTT. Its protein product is CASGLDGGELFF.